This record concerns one T cell receptor beta chain sequence. The target antigen is unknown. Trimming took 0 bases from V and 5 from J, leaving 12 bases between them. Germline V gene lookup returns CDR1 SGHRS and CDR2 YFSETQ. The CDR3 has 15 residues. These data are taken from a study of blood T cells in healthy people across ages. A minimum of 6 micrograms of total RNA was extracted per sample. Broader study findings: There were more naive CD4+ cells and higher diversity in long-lived donors than in aged donors. While age rose, TCR beta diversity per million T cells dropped in a roughly linear way.

A second PCR, run for about 7 to 11 cycles, used a sample-barcoded 5' primer plus a J-beta primer mix. TCRdb re-analysed the 5' RACE reads in MiXCR, keeping a single row per CDR3 protein. The sample has 800,000 or so distinct CDR3 sequences; 62% are singletons. Sequenced: blood. V is TRBV5-1 and J is TRBJ2-1, with unresolved D. The clonotype was recovered from a man aged 25-45 years in good health. The CDR3 reads CASSLVGYPDNEQFF. The CDR3 nucleotides are TGCGCCAGCAGCTTGGTTGGTTATCCCGACAATGAGCAGTTCTTC.